The clone carrying this T cell receptor (beta chain) was counted ten times or more. No antigen is known for it. CDR3 size: 14 residues. CDR1 SQVTM and CDR2 ANQGSEA come from the germline V gene. V was pared by 3 bases and J by 3 bases, with 7 bases of the junction left unmatched. MiXCR was run by TCRdb on the RT-PCR reads, yielding one entry per CDR3 protein. Of about 650,000 distinct CDR3 sequences listed, about 15% are singletons. These data belong to a study of response to subunit inactivated influenza vaccine. Study-level findings and limits: Each seasonal influenza vaccination recruits few new T cells, the authors suggested.

This chain uses TRBV29-1 with TRBJ1-1; TRBD1 aligns across 7 bases. This specimen consisted of PBMCs from blood, obtained less than 13 days after vaccination. The sequence came from a man aged 50 to 60 who received an inactivated influenza vaccine. The CDR3 coding sequence is TGCAGCGTTGAGACGACAGGGATTTACACTGAAGCTTTCTTT. Encoded protein: CSVETTGIYTEAFF.